The clone carrying this T cell receptor beta chain was detected only once. The CDR3 loop spans 18 amino acids. V lost 5 bases, J lost 2 bases, and 13 bases stayed unmatched. In germline, CDR1 is LNHNV, CDR2 YYDKDF (reference sequence). These data come from a study of CD8 T cells in Susac syndrome. Reverse transcription of about 0.45 to 1 ug RNA was carried out with random hexamers. One entry per CDR3 protein, called by TCRdb with MiXCR from the immunoSEQ multiplex PCR reads. The repertoire includes under 90,000 distinct CDR3 sequences, more than 85% of them detected once, and 0.4% to 0.55% sits in the top ten.

Sequenced: CD4+ T cells from PBMCs. V is TRBV15 and J is TRBJ1-5; 9 bases fit TRBD1. The TCR sequence derives from a human donor with Susac syndrome. CDR3 sequence (DNA): TGTGCCACCAGCGAAGGGACAGGGACCCCTTGGGGCAATCAGCCCCAGCATTTT. Translating gives CATSEGTGTPWGNQPQHF.